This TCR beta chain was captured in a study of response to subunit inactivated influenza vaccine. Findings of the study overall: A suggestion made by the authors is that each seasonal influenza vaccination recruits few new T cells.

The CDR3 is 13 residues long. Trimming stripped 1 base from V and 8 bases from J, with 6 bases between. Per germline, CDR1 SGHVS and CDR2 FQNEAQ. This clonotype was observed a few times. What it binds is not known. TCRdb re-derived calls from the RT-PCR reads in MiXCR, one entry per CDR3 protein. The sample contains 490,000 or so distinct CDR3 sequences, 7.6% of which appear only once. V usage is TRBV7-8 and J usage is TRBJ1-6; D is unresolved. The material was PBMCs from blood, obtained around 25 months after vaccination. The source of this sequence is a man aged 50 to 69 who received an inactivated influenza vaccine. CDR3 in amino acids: CASSLELYSPLHF. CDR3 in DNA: TGTGCCAGCAGCTTAGAACTGTATTCACCCCTCCACTTT.